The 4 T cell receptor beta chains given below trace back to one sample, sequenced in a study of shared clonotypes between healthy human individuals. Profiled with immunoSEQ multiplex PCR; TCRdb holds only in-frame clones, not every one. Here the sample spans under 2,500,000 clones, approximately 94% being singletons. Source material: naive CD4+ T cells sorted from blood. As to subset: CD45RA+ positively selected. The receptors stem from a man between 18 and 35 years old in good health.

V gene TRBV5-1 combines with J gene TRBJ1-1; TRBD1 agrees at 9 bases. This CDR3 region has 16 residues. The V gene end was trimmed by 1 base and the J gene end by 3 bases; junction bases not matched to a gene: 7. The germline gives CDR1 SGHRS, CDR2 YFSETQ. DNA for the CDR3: TGCGCCAGCAGCTTGCCCAGACAGGGGGGGTACACTGAAGCTTTCTTT. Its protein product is CASSLPRQGGYTEAFF.

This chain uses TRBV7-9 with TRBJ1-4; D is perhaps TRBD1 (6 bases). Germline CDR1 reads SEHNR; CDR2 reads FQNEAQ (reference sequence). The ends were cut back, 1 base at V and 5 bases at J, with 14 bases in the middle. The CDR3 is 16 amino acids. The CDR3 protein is CASSLGRGTGNEKLFF. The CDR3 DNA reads TGTGCCAGCAGCTTAGGGAGGGGAACAGGGAATGAAAAACTGTTTTTT.

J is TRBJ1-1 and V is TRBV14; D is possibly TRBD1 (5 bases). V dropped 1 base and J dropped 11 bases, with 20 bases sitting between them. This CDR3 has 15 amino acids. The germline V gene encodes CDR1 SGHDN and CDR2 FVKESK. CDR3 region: CASSQVLTVPREAFF. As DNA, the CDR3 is TGTGCCAGCAGCCAAGTCCTGACAGTCCCCCGGGAGGCTTTCTTT.

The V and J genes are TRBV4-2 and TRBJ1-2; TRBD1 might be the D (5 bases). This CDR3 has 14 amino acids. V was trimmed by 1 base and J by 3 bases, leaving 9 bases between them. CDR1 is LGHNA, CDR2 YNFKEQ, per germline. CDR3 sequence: CASSQVGGDYGYTF. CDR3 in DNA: TGTGCCAGCAGCCAAGTTGGGGGGGACTATGGCTACACCTTC.